This T cell receptor (beta chain) is drawn from a study of T cells in localized non-small cell lung cancer. Here immunoSEQ multiplex PCR was the method, and the copy in TCRdb shows in-frame clones only, minus some. The sample contains approximately 150,000 clones, roughly 90% of which appear only once. Germline V CDR1 and CDR2: MDHEN, SYDVKM. V lost 2 bases to trimming and J lost 0 bases, with 11 bases between them. This CDR3 is 15 amino acids long. A note on this clone: The identical CDR3 is also encoded by other nucleotide sequences in the sample.

V gene TRBV28 combines with J gene TRBJ2-7, with unresolved D. The sequence came from a female donor at least 60 years old with stage I lung adenocarcinoma. The input for sequencing was peripheral blood, taken before any cancer treatment. CDR3 residues: CASSLLGLSSYEQYF. For the CDR3, the DNA is TGTGCCAGCAGTTTACTGGGCTTGAGCTCCTACGAGCAGTACTTC.